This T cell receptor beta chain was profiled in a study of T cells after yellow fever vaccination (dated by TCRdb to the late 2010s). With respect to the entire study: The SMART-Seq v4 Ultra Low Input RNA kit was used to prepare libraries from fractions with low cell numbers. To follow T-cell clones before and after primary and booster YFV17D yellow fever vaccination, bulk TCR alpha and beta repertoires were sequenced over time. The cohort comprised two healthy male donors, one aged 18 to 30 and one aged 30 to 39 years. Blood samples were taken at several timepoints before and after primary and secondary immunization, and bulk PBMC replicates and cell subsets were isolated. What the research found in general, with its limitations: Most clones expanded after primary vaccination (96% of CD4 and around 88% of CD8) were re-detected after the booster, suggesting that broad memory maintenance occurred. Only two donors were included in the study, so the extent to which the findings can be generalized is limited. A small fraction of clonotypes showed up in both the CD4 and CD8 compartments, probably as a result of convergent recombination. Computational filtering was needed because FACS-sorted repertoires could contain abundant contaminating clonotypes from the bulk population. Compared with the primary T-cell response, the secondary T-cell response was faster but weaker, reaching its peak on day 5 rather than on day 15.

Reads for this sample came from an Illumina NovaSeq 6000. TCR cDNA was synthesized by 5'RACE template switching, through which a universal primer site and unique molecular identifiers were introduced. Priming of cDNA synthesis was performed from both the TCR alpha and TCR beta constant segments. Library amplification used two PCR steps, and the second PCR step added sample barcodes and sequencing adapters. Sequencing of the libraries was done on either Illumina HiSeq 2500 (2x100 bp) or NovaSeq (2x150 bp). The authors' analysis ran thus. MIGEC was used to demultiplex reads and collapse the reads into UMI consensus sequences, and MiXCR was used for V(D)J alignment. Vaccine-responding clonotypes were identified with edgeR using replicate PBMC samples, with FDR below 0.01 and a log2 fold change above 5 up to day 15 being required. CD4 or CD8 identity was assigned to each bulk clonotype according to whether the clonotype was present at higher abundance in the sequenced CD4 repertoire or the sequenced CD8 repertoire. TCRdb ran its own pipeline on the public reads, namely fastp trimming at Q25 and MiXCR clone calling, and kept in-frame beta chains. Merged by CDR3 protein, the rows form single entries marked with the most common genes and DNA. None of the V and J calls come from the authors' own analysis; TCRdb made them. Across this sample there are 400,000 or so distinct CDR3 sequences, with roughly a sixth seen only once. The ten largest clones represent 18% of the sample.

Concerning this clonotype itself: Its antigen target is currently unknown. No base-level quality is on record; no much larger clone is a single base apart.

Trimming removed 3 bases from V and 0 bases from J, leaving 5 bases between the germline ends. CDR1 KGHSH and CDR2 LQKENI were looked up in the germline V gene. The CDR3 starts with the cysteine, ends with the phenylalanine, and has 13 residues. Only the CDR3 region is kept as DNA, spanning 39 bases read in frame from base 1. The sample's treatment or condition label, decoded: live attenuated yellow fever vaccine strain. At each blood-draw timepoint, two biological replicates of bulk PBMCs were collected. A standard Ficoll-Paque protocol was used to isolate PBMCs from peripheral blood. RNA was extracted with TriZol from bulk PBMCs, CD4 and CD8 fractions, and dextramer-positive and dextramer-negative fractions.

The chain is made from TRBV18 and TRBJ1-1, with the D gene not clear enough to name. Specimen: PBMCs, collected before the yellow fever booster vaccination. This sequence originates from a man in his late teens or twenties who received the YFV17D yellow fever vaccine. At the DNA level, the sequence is TGTGCCAGCTCACCTAGTGTGAACACTGAAGCTTTCTTT. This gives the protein CASSPSVNTEAFF. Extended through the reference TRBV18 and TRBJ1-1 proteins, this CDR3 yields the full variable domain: NAGVMQNPRHLVRRRGQEARLRCSPMKGHSHVYWYRQLPEEGLKFMVYLQKENIIDESGMPKERFSAEFPKEGPSILRIQQVVRGDSAAYFCASSPSVNTEAFFGQGTRLTVV.